This TCR beta chain derives from a study of T-cell reconstitution after alpha-beta-depleted transplantation in children. Trimming cost V 8 bases and J 3 bases; bases outside gene matches: 4. Germline V gene lookup returns CDR1 SGHAT and CDR2 FQNNGV. This CDR3 is built from 15 residues. Using unique molecular identifiers, the investigators prepared the TCRbeta library. Via MiXCR, TCRdb re-called the PCR reads, giving one row per CDR3 protein. This table holds 250,000 to 300,000 distinct CDR3 sequences, around 9.1% found once. The sequence derives from a boy younger than two with acute myeloid leukemia, due to receive a stem cell transplant. The specimen was PBMCs, collected before TCRalphabeta/CD19-depleted stem cell transplant. V and J are TRBV11-2 and TRBJ2-2; 12 bases are shared with TRBD2. This CDR3 is CASLAGGGYTGELFF. The CDR3 DNA follows: TGTGCCAGCCTAGCGGGAGGGGGATACACCGGGGAGCTGTTTTTT. Supplemented by reference TRBV11-2 and TRBJ2-2, the full variable domain reads EAGVAQSPRYKIIEKRQSVAFWCNPISGHATLYWYQQILGQGPKLLIQFQNNGVVDDSQLPKDRFSAERLKGVDSTLKIQPAKLEDSAVYLCASLAGGGYTGELFFGEGSRLTVL.